This T cell receptor beta chain was sequenced for a study of T cell repertoires in cytomegalovirus infection. Turning to the study itself: Public TCR beta signatures provided an indication of both CMV infection and a matching HLA type.

TCRdb re-derived calls from the reads in MiXCR, one entry per CDR3 protein. The sample consists of some 560,000 distinct CDR3 sequences, around 40% of them appearing once. About this clonotype: Its antigen remains unidentified.

Study-wide results and caveats: Within the response measured ex vivo, HLA-C-restricted CMV-specific TCR beta clonotypes were dominant.

The sequencing here drew on cultured PBMCs, taken from culture after CMV antigen stimulation. This TCR derives from a human donor in good health (CMV status not recorded). Some clones in this sample may be carry-over from other donors' samples.

CDR3 DNA sequence: TGTGCCAGCAGCCCCGGCGGGGGGGTTGCAGATACGCAGTATTTT. Amino acid sequence: CASSPGGGVADTQYF. The chain carries TRBV7-6 and TRBJ2-3; 9 bases are shared with TRBD2. The CDR3 extends over 15 amino acids. The V gene end was trimmed by 5 bases and the J gene end by 4 bases; junction bases not matched to a gene: 7. Germline V lookup: CDR1 SGHVS, CDR2 FNYEAQ.